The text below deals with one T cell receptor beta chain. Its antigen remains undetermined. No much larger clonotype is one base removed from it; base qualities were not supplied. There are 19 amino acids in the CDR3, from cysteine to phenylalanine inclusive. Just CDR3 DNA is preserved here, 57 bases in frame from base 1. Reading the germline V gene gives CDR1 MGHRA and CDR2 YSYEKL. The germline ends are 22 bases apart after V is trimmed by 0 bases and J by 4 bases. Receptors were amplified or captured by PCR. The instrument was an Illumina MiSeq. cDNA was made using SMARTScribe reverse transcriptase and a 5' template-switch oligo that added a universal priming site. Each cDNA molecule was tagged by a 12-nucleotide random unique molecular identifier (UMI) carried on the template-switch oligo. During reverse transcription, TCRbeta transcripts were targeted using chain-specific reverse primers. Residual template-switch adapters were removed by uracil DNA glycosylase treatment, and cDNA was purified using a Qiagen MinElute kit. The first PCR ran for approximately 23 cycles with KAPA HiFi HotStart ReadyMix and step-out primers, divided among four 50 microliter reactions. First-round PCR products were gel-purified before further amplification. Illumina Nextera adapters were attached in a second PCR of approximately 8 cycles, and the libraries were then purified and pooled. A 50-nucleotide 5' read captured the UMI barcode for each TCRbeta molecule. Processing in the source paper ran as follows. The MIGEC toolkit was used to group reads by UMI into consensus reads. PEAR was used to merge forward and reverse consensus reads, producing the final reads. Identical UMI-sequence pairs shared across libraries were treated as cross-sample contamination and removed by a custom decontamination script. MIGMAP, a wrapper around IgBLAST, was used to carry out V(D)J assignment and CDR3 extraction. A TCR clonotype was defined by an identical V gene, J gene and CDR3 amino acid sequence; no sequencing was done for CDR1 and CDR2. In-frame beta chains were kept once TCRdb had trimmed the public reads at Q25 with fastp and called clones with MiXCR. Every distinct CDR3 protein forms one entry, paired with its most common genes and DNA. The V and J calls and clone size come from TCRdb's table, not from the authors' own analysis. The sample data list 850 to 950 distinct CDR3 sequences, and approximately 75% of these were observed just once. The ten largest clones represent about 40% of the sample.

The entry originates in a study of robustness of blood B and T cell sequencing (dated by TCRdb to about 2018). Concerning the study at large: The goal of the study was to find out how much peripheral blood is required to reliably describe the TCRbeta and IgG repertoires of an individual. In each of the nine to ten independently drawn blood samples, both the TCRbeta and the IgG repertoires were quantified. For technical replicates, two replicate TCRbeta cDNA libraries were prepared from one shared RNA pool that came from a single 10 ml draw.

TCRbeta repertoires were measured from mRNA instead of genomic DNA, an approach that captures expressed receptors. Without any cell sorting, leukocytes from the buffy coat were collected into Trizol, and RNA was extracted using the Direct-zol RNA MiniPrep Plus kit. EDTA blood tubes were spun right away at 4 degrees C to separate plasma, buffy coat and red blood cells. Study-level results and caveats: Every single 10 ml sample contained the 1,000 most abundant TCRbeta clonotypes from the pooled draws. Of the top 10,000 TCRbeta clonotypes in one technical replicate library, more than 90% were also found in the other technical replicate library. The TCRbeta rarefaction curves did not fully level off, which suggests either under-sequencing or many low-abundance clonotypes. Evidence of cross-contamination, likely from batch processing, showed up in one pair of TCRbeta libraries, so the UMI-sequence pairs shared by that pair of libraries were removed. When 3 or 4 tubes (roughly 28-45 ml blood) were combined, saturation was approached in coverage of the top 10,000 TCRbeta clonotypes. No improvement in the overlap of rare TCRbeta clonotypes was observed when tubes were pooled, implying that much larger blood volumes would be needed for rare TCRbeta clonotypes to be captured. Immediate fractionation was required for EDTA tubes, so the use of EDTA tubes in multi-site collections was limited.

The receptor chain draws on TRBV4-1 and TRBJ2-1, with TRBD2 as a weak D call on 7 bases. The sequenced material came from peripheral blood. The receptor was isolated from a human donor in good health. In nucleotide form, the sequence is TGCGCCAGCAGCCAAGATCGGGGGGCAAGCTATAGACAGTACAATGAGCAGTTCTTC. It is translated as CASSQDRGASYRQYNEQFF.